This T cell receptor (beta chain) was sequenced during a study of shared clonotypes between healthy human individuals. Background on the study: The study used three CD4 naive, three CD4 memory, two CD8 naive and one CD8 memory plate per donor. Study observations and caveats: As a rule, naive subsets had a larger estimated richness than memory subsets. Clonotypes not shared had lower generation probabilities than those common to all four donors.

Method: immunoSEQ multiplex PCR; TCRdb's copy keeps in-frame clones and lacks some. In the table there are around 940,000 clones, less than 85% of which are singletons. As regards this clone: The target antigen is unknown.

Everyone who donated was a Caucasian adult who lived in Nashville, Tennessee. Sequenced sample: memory CD4+ T cells sorted from blood. Subset meaning: CD45RA-negative fraction. The sequence was collected from a man between 18 and 29 years old in good health.

The CDR3 sequence: CASSFTPASAETQYF. The CDR3 bases are TGTGCCAGCAGCTTTACCCCAGCTAGCGCCGAGACCCAGTACTTC. This chain links TRBV7-2 with TRBJ2-5, with D possibly being TRBD2 (6 bases). Germline CDR1 and CDR2: SGHTA and FQGNSA. The length of the CDR3 is 15 residues. Trimming left V 3 bases short and J 5 bases short, with 16 bases between.